Following are 9 T cell receptor beta chains from one sample sequenced in a study of CD8 T cells in ankylosing spondylitis listed by TCRdb under 2017. The method behind the library was 5' RACE. Instrument used: Illumina HiSeq 2500. TCRdb reworked the public reads: Q25 trimming with fastp, MiXCR clone assembly, productive beta chains retained. Identical CDR3 proteins give one entry, which carries the most common genes and DNA. This sample gives some 120,000 distinct CDR3 sequences in total; roughly 13% of them show up just once. The ten largest clones add up to approximately 3% of the sample. Sequenced: blood, either unsorted or a sorted T cell fraction (not recorded which). These receptors were taken from a female donor with ankylosing spondylitis or in good health (not recorded which).

This clonotype showed up just a few times. J is TRBJ2-7 and V is TRBV5-4; D is unresolved. Trimming took off 4 bases at V and 0 bases at J, with 11 bases between the two ends. CDR1 and CDR2 (germline): SGHNT, YYREEE (reference sequence). This CDR3 has 14 residues. Here the CDR3 reads CASSLSQTSYEQYF. The DNA of the CDR3 is TGTGCCAGCAGCCTATCTCAAACCTCCTACGAGCAGTACTTC.

This clonotype was detected ten times or more. The J gene is TRBJ2-5, the V gene TRBV20-1; 7 bases line up with TRBD2. CDR3 length: 12 residues. Looked up from germline, CDR1 is DFQATT and CDR2 is SNEGSKA (reference sequence). Trimming cost V 5 bases and J 5 bases; bases outside gene matches: 5. The CDR3 DNA is TGCAGTGCTTGGGAGGGGTTCGAGACCCAGTACTTC. Translated: CSAWEGFETQYF.

The chain combines TRBV7-6 with TRBJ2-2, with TRBD2 matching over 7 bases. Trimming took 5 bases from V and 10 from J; bases not matched to a gene: 10. Looked up from germline, CDR1 is SGHVS and CDR2 is FNYEAQ. The CDR3 loop spans 14 amino acids. CDR3 residues: CASSRGGMTSELFF. DNA for the CDR3: TGTGCCAGCAGCCGCGGGGGTATGACATCGGAGCTGTTTTTT.

This chain uses TRBV12-3 or TRBV12-4 with TRBJ1-2; D might be TRBD1 (5 bases). There are 14 residues in the CDR3. V was clipped by 1 base and J by 8 bases, with 14 bases between them. The CDR3 bases are TGTGCCAGCAGTTTAGTGGCGATGACAGTAGGCTACACCTTC. This codes for CASSLVAMTVGYTF.

The J gene is TRBJ1-4, the V gene TRBV15; tentative D call: TRBD1 (5 bases). V was clipped by 4 bases and J by 0 bases, with 12 bases between them. This CDR3 contains 16 residues. Germline values: CDR1 LNHNV, CDR2 YYDKDF (reference sequence). CDR3 amino acids: CATSKGTLATNEKLFF. The CDR3 DNA reads TGTGCCACCAGCAAAGGGACCCTGGCAACTAATGAAAAACTGTTTTTT. The full variable domain, its missing parts supplied by reference TRBV15 and TRBJ1-4, is DAMVIQNPRYQVTQFGKPVTLSCSQTLNHNVMYWYQQKSSQAPKLLFHYYDKDFNNEADTPDNFQSRRPNTSFCFLDIRSPGLGDTAMYLCATSKGTLATNEKLFFGSGTQLSVL.

The V and J genes are TRBV7-8 and TRBJ2-3; D may be TRBD1 (5 bases). This CDR3 has 14 amino acids. Germline V lookup: CDR1 SGHVS, CDR2 FQNEAQ. The ends were cut back, 3 bases at V and 4 bases at J, with 11 bases in the middle. The CDR3 here is CASSLDTASDTQYF. DNA of the CDR3: TGTGCCAGCAGCTTGGACACCGCATCAGATACGCAGTATTTT.

This clonotype was detected many times. This rearrangement joins TRBV20-1 to TRBJ2-2; perhaps TRBD2 as D (5 bases). Germline CDR1 reads DFQATT; CDR2 reads SNEGSKA (reference sequence). This CDR3 contains 13 residues. The germline V and J ends were trimmed by 4 bases and 5 bases, with 11 bases remaining between them. The CDR3 sequence: CSAKRQPTGELFF. CDR3 sequence (DNA): TGCAGTGCTAAGCGGCAACCGACCGGGGAGCTGTTTTTT.

This sequence joins TRBV12-5 and TRBJ2-3; 13 bases align to TRBD2. The J segment lost 3 bases and the V segment lost 7 bases, leaving 7 bases of the junction unmatched. This CDR3 contains 16 residues. Germline V gene data show CDR1 as LGHNT and CDR2 as FRNRAP. The chain's CDR3 is CASALGLAGSTDTQYF. The CDR3 DNA is TGTGCTAGTGCCCTGGGACTAGCGGGATCTACAGATACGCAGTATTTT.

This clonotype appeared many times. This chain links TRBV28 with TRBJ2-7, with D tentatively TRBD1 (7 bases). V lost 7 bases and J lost 6, with 25 bases in between. Germline V gene sequence: CDR1 MDHEN, CDR2 SYDVKM. The CDR3 consists of 16 residues. The DNA of the CDR3 is TGTGCCAGCAAGGGACAGCACATTATTAAGCGGGCCGAGCAGTACTTC. It translates to CASKGQHIIKRAEQYF. Based on the CDR3 plus reference TRBV28 and TRBJ2-7, the full variable domain is DVKVTQSSRYLVKRTGEKVFLECVQDMDHENMFWYRQDPGLGLRLIYFSYDVKMKEKGDIPEGYSVSREKKERFSLILESASTNQTSMYLCASKGQHIIKRAEQYFGPGTRLTVT.